This T cell receptor beta chain comes out of a study of blood T cells in healthy people across ages. Through a sample-barcoded 5' primer and a J-beta primer mix, a second PCR was run for roughly 7 to 11 cycles. TCRdb ran MiXCR on the 5' RACE reads and lists one entry per CDR3 protein. The data hold about 620,000 distinct CDR3 sequences, with around 50% observed a single time. This clonotype was counted between two and nine times. The origin of this receptor is an elderly woman in good health. The source material was blood.

CDR3 amino acids: CASNELAGSTDTQYF. CDR3 sequence (DNA): TGTGCCAGCAACGAACTAGCGGGGAGCACAGATACGCAGTATTTT. The rearrangement uses TRBV12-3 or TRBV12-4 and TRBJ2-3, with TRBD2 matching over 10 bases. The length of the CDR3 is 15 residues. J lost 0 bases, V lost 7 bases, and 4 bases had no gene match.